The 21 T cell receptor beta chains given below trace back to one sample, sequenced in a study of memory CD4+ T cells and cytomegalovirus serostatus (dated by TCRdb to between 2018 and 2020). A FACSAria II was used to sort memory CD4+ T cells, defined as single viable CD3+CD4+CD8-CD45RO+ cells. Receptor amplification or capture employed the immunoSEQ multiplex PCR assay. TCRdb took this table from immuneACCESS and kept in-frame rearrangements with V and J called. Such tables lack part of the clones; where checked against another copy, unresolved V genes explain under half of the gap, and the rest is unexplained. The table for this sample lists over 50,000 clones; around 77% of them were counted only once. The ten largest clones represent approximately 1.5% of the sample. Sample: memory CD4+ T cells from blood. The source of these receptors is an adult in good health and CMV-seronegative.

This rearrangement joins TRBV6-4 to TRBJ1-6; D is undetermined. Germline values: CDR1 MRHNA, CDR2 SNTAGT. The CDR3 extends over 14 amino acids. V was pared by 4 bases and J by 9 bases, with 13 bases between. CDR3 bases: TGTGCCAGCAGTGTCCTCGGGTTTGGTTCACCCCTCCACTTT. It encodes CASSVLGFGSPLHF.

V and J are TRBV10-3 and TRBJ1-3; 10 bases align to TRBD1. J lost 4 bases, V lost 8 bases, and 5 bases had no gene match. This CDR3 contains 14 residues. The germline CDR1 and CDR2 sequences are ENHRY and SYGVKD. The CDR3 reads CAIRDRGHGNTIYF. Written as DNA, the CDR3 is TGTGCCATCCGAGACAGGGGGCACGGAAACACCATATATTTT.

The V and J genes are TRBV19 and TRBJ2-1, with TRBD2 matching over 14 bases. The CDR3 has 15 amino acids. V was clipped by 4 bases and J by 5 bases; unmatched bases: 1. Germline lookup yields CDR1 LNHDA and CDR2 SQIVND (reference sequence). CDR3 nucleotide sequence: TGTGCCAGTAGTAAGACTAGCGGGAGGGACAATGAGCAGTTCTTC. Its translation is CASSKTSGRDNEQFF.

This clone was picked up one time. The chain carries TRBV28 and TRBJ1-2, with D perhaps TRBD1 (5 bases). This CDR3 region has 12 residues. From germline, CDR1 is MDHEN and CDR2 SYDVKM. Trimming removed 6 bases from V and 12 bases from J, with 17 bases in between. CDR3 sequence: CASRDFQGSDTF. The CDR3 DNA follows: TGTGCCAGCAGAGACTTTCAGGGTTCGGACACCTTC.

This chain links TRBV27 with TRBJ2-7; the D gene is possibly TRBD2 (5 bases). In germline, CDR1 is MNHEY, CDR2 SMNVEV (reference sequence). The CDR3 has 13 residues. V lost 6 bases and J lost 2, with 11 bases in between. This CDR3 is CASSHRETYEQYF. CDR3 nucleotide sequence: TGTGCCAGCAGCCACCGGGAAACCTACGAGCAGTACTTC.

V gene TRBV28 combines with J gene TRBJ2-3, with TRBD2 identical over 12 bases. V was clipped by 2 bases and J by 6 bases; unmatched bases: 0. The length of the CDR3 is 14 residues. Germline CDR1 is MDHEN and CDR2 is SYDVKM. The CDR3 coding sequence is TGTGCCAGCAGTTTAGGACTAGCGGGGGATACGCAGTATTTT. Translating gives CASSLGLAGDTQYF.

The CDR3 DNA reads as TGTGCCAGCAGCTCCGCCGGGACAGGGGTCCAAGAGACCCAGTACTTC. Encoded protein: CASSSAGTGVQETQYF. The rearrangement joins TRBV5-6 to TRBJ2-5; 10 nucleotides align to TRBD1. Trimming at V came to 3 bases and at J to 1 base, leaving 6 bases not matched to a gene. The CDR3 has 16 residues. Germline V CDR1 and CDR2: SGHDT, YYEEEE.

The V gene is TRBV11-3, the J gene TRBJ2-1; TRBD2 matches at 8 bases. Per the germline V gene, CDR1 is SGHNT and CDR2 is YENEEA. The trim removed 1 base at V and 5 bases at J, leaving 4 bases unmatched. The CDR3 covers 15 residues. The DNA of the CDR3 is TGTGCCAGCAGCTTAGGAATAGCGGGGCACAATGAGCAGTTCTTC. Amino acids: CASSLGIAGHNEQFF.

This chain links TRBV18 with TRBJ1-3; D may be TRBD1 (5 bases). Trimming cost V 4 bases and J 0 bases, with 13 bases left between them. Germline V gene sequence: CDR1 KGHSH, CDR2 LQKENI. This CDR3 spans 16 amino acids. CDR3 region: CASSLHLTDSGNTIYF. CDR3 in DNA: TGTGCCAGCTCACTCCATCTGACAGACTCTGGAAACACCATATATTTT.

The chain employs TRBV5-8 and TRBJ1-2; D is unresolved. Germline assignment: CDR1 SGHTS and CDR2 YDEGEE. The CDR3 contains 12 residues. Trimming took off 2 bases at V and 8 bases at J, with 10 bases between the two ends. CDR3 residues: CASSFWSGGYTF. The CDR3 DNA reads TGTGCCAGCAGCTTTTGGAGTGGGGGCTACACCTTC.

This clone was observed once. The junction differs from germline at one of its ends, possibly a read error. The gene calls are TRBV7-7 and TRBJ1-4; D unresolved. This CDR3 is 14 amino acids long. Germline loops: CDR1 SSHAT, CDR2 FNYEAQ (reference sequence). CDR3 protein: CASSRSGPNEKLFF. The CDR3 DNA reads TGTGCTAGCAGCCGCTCGGGTCCGAATGAAAAACTGTTTTTT.

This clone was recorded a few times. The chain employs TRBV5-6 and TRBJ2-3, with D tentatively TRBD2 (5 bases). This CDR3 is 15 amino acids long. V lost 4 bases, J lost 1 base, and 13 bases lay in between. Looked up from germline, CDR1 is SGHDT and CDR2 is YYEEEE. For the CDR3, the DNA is TGTGCCAGCAGCCTACTAGGACCAGGCACAGATACGCAGTATTTT. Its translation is CASSLLGPGTDTQYF.

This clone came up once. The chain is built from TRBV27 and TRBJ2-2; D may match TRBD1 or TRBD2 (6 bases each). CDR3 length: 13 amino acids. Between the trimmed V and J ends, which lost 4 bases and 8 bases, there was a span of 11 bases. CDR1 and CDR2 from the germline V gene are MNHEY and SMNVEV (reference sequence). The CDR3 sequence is CASSYREAGELFF. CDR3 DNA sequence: TGTGCCAGCAGTTACAGGGAGGCGGGGGAGCTGTTTTTT.

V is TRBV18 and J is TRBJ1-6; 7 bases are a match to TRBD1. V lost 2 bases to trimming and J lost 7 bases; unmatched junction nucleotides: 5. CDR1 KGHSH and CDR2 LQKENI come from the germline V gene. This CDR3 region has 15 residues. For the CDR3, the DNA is TGTGCCAGCTCACCATTAGAGGGACAGAATTCACCCCTCCACTTT. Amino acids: CASSPLEGQNSPLHF.

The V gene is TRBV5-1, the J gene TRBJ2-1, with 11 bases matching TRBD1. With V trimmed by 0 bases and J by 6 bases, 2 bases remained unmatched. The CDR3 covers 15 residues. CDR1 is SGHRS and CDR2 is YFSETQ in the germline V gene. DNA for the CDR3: TGCGCCAGCAGCTTGGGGACAGGGGGCATCAATGAGCAGTTCTTC. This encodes CASSLGTGGINEQFF.

The CDR3 bases are TGTGCCAGCAGTCCGGAGGCTTGGGGGCTATATGGCTACACCTTC. Translated, it gives CASSPEAWGLYGYTF. V is TRBV28 and J is TRBJ1-2; a possible D gene is TRBD1 (6 bases). Trimming took off 5 bases at V and 5 bases at J, with 18 bases between the two ends. CDR3 size: 15 residues. From germline, CDR1 is MDHEN and CDR2 SYDVKM.

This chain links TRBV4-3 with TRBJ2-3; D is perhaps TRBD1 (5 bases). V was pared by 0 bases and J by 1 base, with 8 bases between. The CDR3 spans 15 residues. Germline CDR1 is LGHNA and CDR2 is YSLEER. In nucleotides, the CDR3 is TGCGCCAGCAGCCAAGATGAACAGGGCACAGATACGCAGTATTTT. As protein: CASSQDEQGTDTQYF.

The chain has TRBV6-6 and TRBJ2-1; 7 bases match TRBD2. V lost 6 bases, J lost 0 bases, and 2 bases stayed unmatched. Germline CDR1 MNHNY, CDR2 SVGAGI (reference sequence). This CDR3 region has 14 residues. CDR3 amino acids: CASSGTTSYNEQFF. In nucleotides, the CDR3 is TGTGCCAGCAGCGGGACTACCTCCTACAATGAGCAGTTCTTC.

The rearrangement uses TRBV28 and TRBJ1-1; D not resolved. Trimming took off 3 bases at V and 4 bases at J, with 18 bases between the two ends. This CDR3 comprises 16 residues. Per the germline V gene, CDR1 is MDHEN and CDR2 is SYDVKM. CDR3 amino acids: CASSFSPIGRRTEAFF. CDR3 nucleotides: TGTGCCAGCAGTTTCTCTCCTATAGGGAGGCGCACTGAAGCTTTCTTT.

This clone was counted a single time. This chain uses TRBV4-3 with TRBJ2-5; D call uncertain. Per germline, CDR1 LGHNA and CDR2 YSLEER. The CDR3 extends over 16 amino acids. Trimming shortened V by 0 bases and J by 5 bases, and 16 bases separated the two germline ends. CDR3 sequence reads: CASSQDLNRVQETQYF. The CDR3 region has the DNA TGCGCCAGCAGCCAAGATCTAAACCGGGTTCAGGAGACCCAGTACTTC.

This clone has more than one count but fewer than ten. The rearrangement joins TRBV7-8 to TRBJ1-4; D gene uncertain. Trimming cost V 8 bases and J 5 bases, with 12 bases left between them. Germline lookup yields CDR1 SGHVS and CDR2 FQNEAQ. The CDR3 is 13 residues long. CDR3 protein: CASGVTENEKLFF. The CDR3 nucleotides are TGTGCCAGCGGCGTAACAGAAAATGAAAAACTGTTTTTT. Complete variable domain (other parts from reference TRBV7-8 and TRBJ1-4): GAGVSQSPRYKVAKRGQDVALRCDPISGHVSLFWYQQALGQGPEFLTYFQNEAQLDKSGLPSDRFFAERPEGSVSTLKIQRTQQEDSAVYLCASGVTENEKLFFGSGTQLSVL.